One sample yielded the 7 T cell receptor beta chains listed below, sequenced in a study of blood T cell repertoires in COVID-19. Only in-frame clones appear in the TCRdb table, and some are missing; sequencing was by immunoSEQ multiplex PCR. This table has 65,000 to 75,000 clones, 85% to 90% appearing once. The sequenced sample was peripheral blood. These receptor sequences come from a woman in her forties or fifties with active COVID-19.

This chain uses TRBV6-2 or TRBV6-3 with TRBJ1-2; D unresolved. Germline V gene data show CDR1 as MNHEY and CDR2 as SVGEGT. Trimming pared 6 bases from V and 2 bases from J, leaving 13 bases between. The CDR3 length is 14 residues. This CDR3 reads CASSRAGVNYGYTF. Written as DNA, the CDR3 is TGTGCCAGCAGCCGGGCCGGGGTAAACTATGGCTACACCTTC.

The chain has TRBV10-3 and TRBJ2-7, with TRBD1 as a possible D gene (6 bases). This CDR3 spans 15 amino acids. Trimming took 4 bases from V and 3 from J, leaving 16 bases between them. Germline lookup yields CDR1 ENHRY and CDR2 SYGVKD. The CDR3, as DNA: TGTGCCATCAGTGGGGGGCAGGGGATTAACTACGAGCAGTACTTC. Encoded protein: CAISGGQGINYEQYF.

The chain recombines TRBV10-1 with TRBJ2-3, with 10 bases that match TRBD2. With 11 bases clipped from V and 1 base from J, the junction kept 18 bases outside the gene matches. This CDR3 has 18 amino acids. The V gene's germline CDR1 is WNHNN and CDR2 SYGVQD (reference sequence). CDR3 loop: CALQVDLAGGVGTDTQYF. The CDR3 DNA reads as TGCGCCCTCCAAGTCGACTTAGCGGGAGGTGTCGGCACAGATACGCAGTATTTT.

Worth noting for this clone: The same CDR3 also results from other DNA sequences found in this sample. The V call is TRBV10-3, the J call TRBJ1-2; TRBD1 might be the D (5 bases). V was pared by 4 bases and J by 0 bases, with 12 bases between. Germline assignment: CDR1 ENHRY and CDR2 SYGVKD. CDR3 length equals 15 residues. CDR3 nucleotide sequence: TGTGCCATCAGTGGCGGGACGGGAGCTAACTATGGCTACACCTTC. This translates into CAISGGTGANYGYTF.

This chain's CDR3 is CASKRTGGTDTQYF. The CDR3 DNA reads as TGTGCCAGCAAGAGAACAGGGGGAACAGATACGCAGTATTTT. V is TRBV27 and J is TRBJ2-3; TRBD1 matches at 8 bases. Germline V gives CDR1 MNHEY, CDR2 SMNVEV (reference sequence). The CDR3 spans 14 residues. Trimming took 7 bases from V and 3 from J; bases not matched to a gene: 6.

The chain uses TRBV3-1 (or the pseudogene TRBV3-2) and TRBJ2-7, with 14 bases aligning to TRBD2. V lost 5 bases to trimming and J lost 6 bases; unmatched junction nucleotides: 6. The CDR3 extends over 15 amino acids. Germline V lookup: CDR1 LGHDT, CDR2 YNNKEL (reference sequence). This CDR3 reads CASSGGGLAGVEQYF. CDR3 DNA sequence: TGTGCCAGCAGCGGCGGGGGACTAGCGGGAGTCGAGCAGTACTTC.

The genes are TRBV5-1 and TRBJ2-7; TRBD1 matches at 11 bases. CDR3 length: 14 amino acids. Per germline, CDR1 SGHRS and CDR2 YFSETQ. J lost 3 bases, V lost 5 bases, and 4 bases had no gene match. The CDR3 spells CASRGTGGGYEQYF. CDR3 nucleotide sequence: TGCGCCAGCAGAGGGACAGGGGGAGGCTACGAGCAGTACTTC.